The 3 T cell receptor beta chains below come from one sample, sequenced in a study of CD4 T cells in relation to SARS-CoV-2 and coronaviruses. The data were produced by immunoSEQ multiplex PCR, yet TCRdb's version contains in-frame clones alone and is incomplete. The table shows around 56,000 clones, with 86% occurring only once. CD4+ T cells from unexposed donors were obtained before the COVID-19 pandemic (2011-2018). The sequencing sample was made of memory CD4+ T cells from PBMCs. These TCRs come from a human donor in good health.

J is TRBJ2-4 and V is TRBV14, with D tentatively TRBD1 or TRBD2 (6 bases each). V gave up 5 bases and J gave up 6 bases, with 20 bases separating them. This CDR3 region has 16 residues. Germline V gene lookup returns CDR1 SGHDN and CDR2 FVKESK. The CDR3 sequence: CASSNGQPGVGNIQYF. For the CDR3, the DNA is TGTGCCAGCAGCAACGGACAGCCGGGGGTGGGAAACATTCAGTACTTC.

Comments on this clone: The sample contains more than one DNA sequence encoding this CDR3. The chain joins TRBV18 to TRBJ1-1; 10 nucleotides agree with TRBD1. The CDR3 consists of 14 residues. Germline CDR1 reads KGHSH; CDR2 reads LQKENI. Unmatched junction bases numbered 2, after V lost 2 bases and J lost 5 bases. The DNA for the CDR3 is TGTGCCAGCTCACCAGGACAGGGGGGGACTGAAGCTTTCTTT. Translation: CASSPGQGGTEAFF.

This chain connects TRBV5-1 to TRBJ2-5; 9 bases map to TRBD1. In germline, CDR1 is SGHRS, CDR2 YFSETQ. This CDR3 is built from 20 residues. The J segment lost 5 bases and the V segment lost 3 bases, leaving 23 bases of the junction unmatched. CDR3 region: CASSSGQGLINEIRPETQYF. As DNA, the CDR3 is TGCGCCAGCAGCTCGGGACAGGGATTAATAAACGAGATCCGCCCGGAGACCCAGTACTTC.